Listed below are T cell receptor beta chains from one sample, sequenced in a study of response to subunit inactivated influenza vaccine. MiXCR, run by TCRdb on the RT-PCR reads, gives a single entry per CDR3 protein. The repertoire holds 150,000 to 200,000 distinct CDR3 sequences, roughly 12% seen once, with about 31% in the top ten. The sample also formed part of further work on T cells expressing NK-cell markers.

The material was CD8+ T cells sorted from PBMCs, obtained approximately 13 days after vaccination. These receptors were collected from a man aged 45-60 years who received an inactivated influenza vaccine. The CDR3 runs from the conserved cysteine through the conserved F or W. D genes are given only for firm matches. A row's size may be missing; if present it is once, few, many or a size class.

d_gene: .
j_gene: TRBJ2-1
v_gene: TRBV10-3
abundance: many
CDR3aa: CAISESSILESRGAWNEQFF
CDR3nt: TGTGCCATCAGTGAGTCGAGCATATTAGAGAGTCGGGGGGCCTGGAATGAGCAGTTCTTC

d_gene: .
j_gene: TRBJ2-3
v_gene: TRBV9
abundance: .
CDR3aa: CASSPGPFTDTQYF
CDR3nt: TGTGCCAGCAGCCCCGGACCATTCACAGATACGCAGTATTTT

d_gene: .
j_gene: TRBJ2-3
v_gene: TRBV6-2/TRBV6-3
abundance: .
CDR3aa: CASSNAGLSITDTQYF
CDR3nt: TGTGCCAGCAGTAATGCGGGGCTATCGATTACAGATACGCAGTATTTT

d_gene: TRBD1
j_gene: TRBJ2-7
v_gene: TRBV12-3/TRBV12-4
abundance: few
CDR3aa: CASSNRDRGPNEQYF
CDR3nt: TGTGCCAGCAGTAACCGGGACAGGGGGCCGAATGAGCAGTACTTC

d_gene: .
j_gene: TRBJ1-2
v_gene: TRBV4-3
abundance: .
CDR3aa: CASSQVGERSVYGYTF
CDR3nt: TGCGCCAGCAGCCAAGTTGGGGAGCGTTCCGTCTATGGCTACACCTTC

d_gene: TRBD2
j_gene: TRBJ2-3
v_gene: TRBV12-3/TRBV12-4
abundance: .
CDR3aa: CASHLAGGITDTQYF
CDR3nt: TGTGCCAGCCACCTAGCGGGGGGGATAACAGATACGCAGTATTTT

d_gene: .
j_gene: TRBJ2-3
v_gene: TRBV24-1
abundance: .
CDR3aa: CATSRTGASTDTQYF
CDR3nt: TGTGCCACCAGTAGAACGGGTGCTAGCACAGATACGCAGTATTTT

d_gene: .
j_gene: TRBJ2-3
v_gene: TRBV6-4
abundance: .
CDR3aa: CASSDSLGGDTQYF
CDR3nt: TGTGCCAGCAGTGACTCACTGGGGGGCGATACGCAGTATTTT

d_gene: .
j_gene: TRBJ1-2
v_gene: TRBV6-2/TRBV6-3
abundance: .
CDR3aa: CASRRTNYGYTF
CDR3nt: TGTGCCAGCAGGAGAACGAACTATGGCTACACCTTC

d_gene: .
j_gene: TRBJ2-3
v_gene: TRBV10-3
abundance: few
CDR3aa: CAISDQGNLDTQYF
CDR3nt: TGTGCCATCAGTGATCAGGGAAACCTAGATACGCAGTATTTT

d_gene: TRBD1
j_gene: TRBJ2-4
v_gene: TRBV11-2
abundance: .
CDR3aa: CASSLDMVFGTGLGNIQYF
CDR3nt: TGTGCCAGCAGCTTAGATATGGTATTCGGGACAGGGCTGGGAAACATTCAGTACTTC

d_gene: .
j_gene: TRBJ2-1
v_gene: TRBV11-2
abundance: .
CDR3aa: CASSLAVSYNEQFF
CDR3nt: TGTGCCAGCAGCTTAGCAGTCTCCTACAATGAGCAGTTCTTC

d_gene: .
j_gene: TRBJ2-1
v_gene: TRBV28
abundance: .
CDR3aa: CASALNEQFF
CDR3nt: TGTGCCAGCGCCCTGAATGAGCAGTTCTTC

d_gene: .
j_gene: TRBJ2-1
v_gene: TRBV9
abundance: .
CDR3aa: CASSDWGQVNEQFF
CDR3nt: TGTGCCAGCAGCGACTGGGGGCAAGTCAATGAGCAGTTCTTC

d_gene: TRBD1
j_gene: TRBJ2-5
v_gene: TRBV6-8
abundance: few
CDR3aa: CASNIQGKKKTQYF
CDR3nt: TGTGCCAGCAATATACAGGGGAAAAAAAAGACCCAGTACTTC

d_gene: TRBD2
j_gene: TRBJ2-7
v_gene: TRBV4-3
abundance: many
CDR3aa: CASSQDRGRASYEQYF
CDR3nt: TGCGCCAGCAGCCAAGATAGAGGGAGGGCCTCCTACGAGCAGTACTTC

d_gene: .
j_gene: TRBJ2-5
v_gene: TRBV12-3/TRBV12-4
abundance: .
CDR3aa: CASSSGDKETQYF
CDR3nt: TGTGCCAGCAGTTCTGGGGACAAAGAGACCCAGTACTTC

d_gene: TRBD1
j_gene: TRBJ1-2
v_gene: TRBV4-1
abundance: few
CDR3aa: CASSPGQDPSYGYTF
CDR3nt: TGCGCCAGCAGCCCTGGACAGGATCCGTCCTATGGCTACACCTTC

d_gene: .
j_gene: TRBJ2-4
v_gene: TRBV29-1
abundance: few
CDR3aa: CSVSGGYF
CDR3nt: TGCAGCGTTTCAGGAGGTTACTTC

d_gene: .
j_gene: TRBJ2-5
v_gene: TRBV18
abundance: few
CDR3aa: CASSPVPGLWADQYF
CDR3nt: TGTGCCAGCTCACCGGTTCCGGGACTCTGGGCGGACCAGTACTTC

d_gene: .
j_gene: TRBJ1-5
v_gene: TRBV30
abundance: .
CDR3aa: CAWSDLSNQPQHF
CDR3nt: TGTGCCTGGAGTGACTTGAGCAATCAGCCCCAGCATTTT

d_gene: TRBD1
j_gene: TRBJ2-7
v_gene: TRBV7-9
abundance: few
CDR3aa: CASSSGQGDEQYF
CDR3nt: TGTGCCAGCAGCTCGGGACAGGGGGACGAGCAGTACTTC

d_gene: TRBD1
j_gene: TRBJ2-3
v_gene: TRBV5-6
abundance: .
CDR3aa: CASSFGTGVDTQYF
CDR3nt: TGTGCCAGCAGCTTTGGGACAGGGGTAGATACGCAGTATTTT

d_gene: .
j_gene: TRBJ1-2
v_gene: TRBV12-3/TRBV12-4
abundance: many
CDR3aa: CASSFLGLQRPDRYGYTF
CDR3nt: TGTGCCAGCAGTTTTCTAGGTCTCCAGCGGCCGGATAGGTATGGCTACACCTTC

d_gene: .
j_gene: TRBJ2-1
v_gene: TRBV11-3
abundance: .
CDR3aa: CASSFRQSSYNEQFF
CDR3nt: TGTGCCAGCAGCTTTAGGCAGAGCTCCTACAATGAGCAGTTCTTC